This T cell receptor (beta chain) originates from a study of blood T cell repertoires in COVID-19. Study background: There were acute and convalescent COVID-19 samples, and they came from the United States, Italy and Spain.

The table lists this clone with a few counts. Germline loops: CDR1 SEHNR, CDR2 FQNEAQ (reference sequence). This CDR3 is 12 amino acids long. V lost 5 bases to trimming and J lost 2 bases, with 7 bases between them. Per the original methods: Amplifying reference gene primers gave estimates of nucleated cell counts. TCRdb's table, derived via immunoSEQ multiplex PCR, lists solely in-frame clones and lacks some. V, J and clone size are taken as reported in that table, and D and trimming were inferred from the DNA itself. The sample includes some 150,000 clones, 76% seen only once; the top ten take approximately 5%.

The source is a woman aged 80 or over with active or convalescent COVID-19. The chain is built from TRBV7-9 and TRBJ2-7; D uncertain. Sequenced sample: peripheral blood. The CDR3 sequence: CASSPEAYEQYF. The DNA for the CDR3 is TGTGCCAGCAGCCCAGAAGCCTACGAGCAGTACTTC.